One sample yielded the 9 T cell receptor beta chains listed below, sequenced in a study of T cell changes during pregnancy in multiple sclerosis. TCRdb's copy holds only in-frame clones and misses some; the assay was immunoSEQ multiplex PCR. The sample yields over 85,000 clones, roughly 91% seen once. Sequences were derived from peripheral blood, sampled after pregnancy. These receptors came from a female donor in good health, enrolled as a control in a pregnancy study.

The rearrangement joins TRBV4-3 to TRBJ1-2; D possibly corresponds to TRBD1 (6 bases). V was cut by 3 bases and J by 0 bases, with 14 bases left in between. Germline-derived CDR1 and CDR2 are LGHNA and YSLEER. The CDR3 sequence is 16 residues long. CDR3 residues: CASSHKRDTTNYGYTF. As DNA, the CDR3 is TGCGCCAGCAGCCATAAGCGGGACACTACTAACTATGGCTACACCTTC.

The V gene is TRBV7-3, the J gene TRBJ2-7; maybe TRBD1 (5 bases). From germline, CDR1 is SGHTA and CDR2 FQGTGA. Trimming took 4 bases from V and 10 from J, leaving 14 bases between them. The CDR3 spans 12 residues. The CDR3 loop reads CASSSTQGPQYF. CDR3 in DNA: TGTGCCAGCAGCTCAACCCAGGGTCCCCAGTACTTC.

This clone appeared once. This chain connects TRBV15 to TRBJ2-1; the match to TRBD2 covers 15 bases. CDR1 LNHNV and CDR2 YYDKDF come from the germline V gene (reference sequence). The CDR3 length is 16 residues. With 3 bases clipped from V and 8 bases from J, the junction kept 5 bases outside the gene matches. Here the CDR3 reads CATSRGLAGGRDEQFF. In DNA, the CDR3 is TGTGCCACCAGCAGGGGACTAGCGGGGGGCCGGGATGAGCAGTTCTTC.

The V and J genes are TRBV6-6 and TRBJ2-2, with 7 bases fitting TRBD1. The junction had 7 bases not matched to a gene; V was cut back by 0 bases and J by 6 bases. CDR3 length: 16 residues. From germline, CDR1 is MNHNY and CDR2 SVGAGI (reference sequence). CDR3 DNA sequence: TGTGCCAGCAGTTACTCTCTGGCAGGGGGACCCGGGGAGCTGTTTTTT. It specifies CASSYSLAGGPGELFF.

The rearrangement uses TRBV7-9 and TRBJ2-7, with TRBD1 matching over 9 bases. V trimming: 1 base; J trimming: 2 bases; junction bases outside the gene matches: 6. In germline, CDR1 is SEHNR, CDR2 FQNEAQ (reference sequence). The CDR3 totals 16 residues. The DNA for the CDR3 is TGTGCCAGCAGCTTAGGGACAGGGGATCGCCCCTACGAGCAGTACTTC. It encodes CASSLGTGDRPYEQYF.

The chain uses TRBV2 and TRBJ1-1; 9 bases match TRBD1. Trimming at V came to 4 bases and at J to 3 bases, leaving 12 bases not matched to a gene. The CDR3 runs 17 residues. Germline CDR1 reads SNHLY; CDR2 reads FYNNEI. The CDR3 here is CASSVTPGQGWDTEAFF. The CDR3 nucleotides read TGTGCCAGCAGTGTGACCCCGGGACAGGGATGGGACACTGAAGCTTTCTTT.

The chain combines TRBV5-5 with TRBJ1-1; the D is unclear. This CDR3 has 13 residues. Trimming pared 0 bases from V and 4 bases from J, leaving 7 bases between. Germline CDR1 reads SGHKS; CDR2 reads YYEKEE (reference sequence). The chain's CDR3 is CASSLESFTEAFF. The CDR3 DNA sequence: TGTGCCAGCAGCTTGGAGAGTTTCACTGAAGCTTTCTTT. Based on the CDR3 plus reference TRBV5-5 and TRBJ1-1, the full variable domain is DAGVTQSPTHLIKTRGQQVTLRCSPISGHKSVSWYQQVLGQGPQFIFQYYEKEERGRGNFPDRFSARQFPNYSSELNVNALLLGDSALYLCASSLESFTEAFFGQGTRLTVV.

This chain connects TRBV4-3 to TRBJ1-6; D remains unclear. Trimming left V 2 bases short and J 5 bases short, with 7 bases between. The CDR3 is made up of 14 amino acids. Germline V gene sequence: CDR1 LGHNA, CDR2 YSLEER. CDR3 loop: CASSQWENNSPLHF. CDR3 DNA: TGCGCCAGCAGCCAATGGGAGAATAATTCACCCCTCCACTTT.

This clone was picked up one time. Other DNA sequences of this sample code for an identical CDR3. The chain links TRBV30 to TRBJ1-4, with D possibly matching TRBD1 (5 bases). Germline CDR1 and CDR2: GTSNPN and SVGIG (reference sequence). This CDR3 spans 13 amino acids. The germline V and J ends were trimmed by 1 base and 7 bases, with 10 bases remaining between them. This CDR3 reads CAWSAGGGEKLFF. Here the CDR3 DNA reads TGTGCCTGGAGTGCCGGGGGGGGTGAAAAACTGTTTTTT.